The present TCR beta chain was sequenced within a study of blood T cell repertoires in COVID-19. Whole-study context: Donors in the United States, Italy and Spain gave samples during acute or convalescent COVID-19. PBMCs, B-cell-depleted T cells, or T cells were the source of the cDNA or gDNA that made up the material.

Methods used by the authors: Amplification from reference gene primers served as the basis for estimated nucleated cell counts. Here immunoSEQ multiplex PCR was the method, and the copy in TCRdb shows in-frame clones only, minus some. That table gives V, J and clone size, and the DNA gave D and trimming. The profile covers around 450,000 clones, with 75% to 90% appearing a single time and 4% to 5.5% taken by the ten largest. Germline values: CDR1 SGHNT, CDR2 YENEEA. The CDR3 covers 14 residues. V dropped 2 bases and J dropped 4; count of bases not matched to a gene: 4. The specimen was peripheral blood. This clonotype was sampled from a woman in her 30s with acute or convalescent COVID-19. The chain combines TRBV11-3 with TRBJ1-1, with 7 bases that match TRBD1. In DNA, the CDR3 is TGTGCCAGCAGCTTAAACAGGGGAAGCACTGAAGCTTTCTTT. This translates into CASSLNRGSTEAFF.